These 29 T cell receptor beta chains were all obtained from the same sample, sequenced in a study of cytomegalovirus exposure and HLA in healthy donors. This PCR relied on a set of 60 Vbeta primers and 13 Jbeta primers. TCRdb's copy holds only in-frame clones and misses some; the assay was immunoSEQ multiplex PCR. The data show under 200,000 clones, 55% to 65% seen once. The specimen was PBMCs. The receptors originated from a man aged 35 to 55 in good health and CMV-seronegative.

This chain joins TRBV5-5 and TRBJ2-3, with D uncertain. CDR1 is SGHKS, CDR2 YYEKEE, per germline (reference sequence). This CDR3 region has 15 residues. Trimming took off 3 bases at V and 2 bases at J, with 13 bases between the two ends. The CDR3 DNA reads as TGTGCCAGCAGCTGGGCAGGCGACCCCACAGATACGCAGTATTTT. Protein product: CASSWAGDPTDTQYF.

The CDR3 here is CASSLRGQGAFYEQYF. CDR3 nucleotide sequence: TGTGCCAGCAGCTTAAGAGGGCAGGGGGCCTTCTACGAGCAGTACTTC. This chain uses TRBV7-2 with TRBJ2-7, with 8 bases that match TRBD1. The CDR3 extends over 16 amino acids. Germline V lookup: CDR1 SGHTA, CDR2 FQGNSA. V lost 2 bases, J lost 3 bases, and 9 bases stayed unmatched. The variable domain in full, completed from reference TRBV7-2 and TRBJ2-7, reads GAGVSQSPSNKVTEKGKDVELRCDPISGHTALYWYRQSLGQGLEFLIYFQGNSAPDKSGLPSDRFSAERTGGSVSTLTIQRTQQEDSAVYLCASSLRGQGAFYEQYFGPGTRLTVT.

This sequence joins TRBV9 and TRBJ1-5, with a weak D call TRBD1 (6 bases). Germline values: CDR1 SGDLS, CDR2 YYNGEE. This CDR3 spans 17 amino acids. Trimming pared 3 bases from V and 4 bases from J, leaving 20 bases between. This chain's CDR3 is CASSEGDVGRLNQPQHF. The CDR3 nucleotides are TGTGCCAGCAGCGAGGGGGATGTGGGGCGGCTTAATCAGCCCCAGCATTTT.

The J gene is TRBJ1-5, the V gene TRBV27; the match to TRBD1 covers 9 bases. Germline values: CDR1 MNHEY, CDR2 SMNVEV (reference sequence). The CDR3 is 14 residues long. V was pared by 5 bases and J by 3 bases, with 2 bases of the junction left unmatched. CDR3 in amino acids: CASSRQGDNQPQHF. The CDR3 DNA sequence: TGTGCCAGCAGTCGACAGGGGGACAATCAGCCCCAGCATTTT.

This clone has just one count. The V gene is TRBV15, the J gene TRBJ2-3, with D possibly being TRBD2 (6 bases). This CDR3 region has 15 residues. CDR1 and CDR2 from the germline V gene are LNHNV and YYDKDF (reference sequence). V lost 4 bases and J lost 0, with 11 bases in between. In nucleotides, the CDR3 is TGTGCCACCAGCACAGGAGGGTCTAGCACAGATACGCAGTATTTT. This encodes CATSTGGSSTDTQYF.

The chain carries TRBV7-2 and TRBJ2-5, with a tentative D call TRBD2 (5 bases). TRBJ2-7 explains the end of the DNA better; the J call may be wrong. From germline, CDR1 is SGHTA and CDR2 FQGNSA. There are 14 residues in the CDR3. The CDR3 reads CASSLGRGAYEQYF. The CDR3 nucleotides are TGTGCCAGCAGCTTGGGGAGAGGTGCCTACGAGCAGTACTTC.

The rearrangement uses TRBV7-9 and TRBJ2-5; D unresolved. There are 15 residues in the CDR3. Trimming shortened V by 2 bases and J by 2 bases, and 12 bases separated the two germline ends. Germline V lookup: CDR1 SEHNR, CDR2 FQNEAQ (reference sequence). In DNA form, the CDR3 reads TGTGCCAGCAGCTTACCTACCGTAGAACAAGAGACCCAGTACTTC. Its translation is CASSLPTVEQETQYF.

This clone was observed a handful of times. The chain combines TRBV10-3 with TRBJ1-2, with D maybe TRBD1 (5 bases). Germline V gives CDR1 ENHRY, CDR2 SYGVKD. This CDR3 has 15 residues. V lost 3 bases to trimming and J lost 0 bases, with 11 bases between them. CDR3 protein: CAISEGAGANYGYTF. The CDR3 DNA follows: TGTGCCATCAGTGAAGGGGCTGGAGCTAACTATGGCTACACCTTC.

In its sample, this clone was seen a few times. The V and J genes are TRBV4-2 and TRBJ2-3, with 10 bases that match TRBD1. This CDR3 is built from 16 residues. The J segment lost 4 bases and the V segment lost 6 bases, leaving 10 bases of the junction unmatched. The germline CDR1 and CDR2 sequences are LGHNA and YNFKEQ. CDR3 bases: TGTGCCAGCAGTCCAGGAAGCGGGACAGGGGCAGATACGCAGTATTTT. This encodes CASSPGSGTGADTQYF.

This clone was counted a few times. The chain combines TRBV4-3 with TRBJ1-5; 7 bases match TRBD1. Germline loops: CDR1 LGHNA, CDR2 YSLEER. V shed 6 bases, J shed 9 bases, and the junction held 17 bases outside the gene matches. The length of the CDR3 is 16 residues. The CDR3 is CASSLDVGTVGRPQHF. As DNA, the CDR3 is TGCGCCAGCAGTTTAGACGTCGGGACAGTAGGAAGGCCCCAGCATTTT.

The chain links TRBV7-3 to TRBJ2-2; 9 bases are shared with TRBD2. The V segment lost 5 bases and the J segment 7 bases; nucleotides outside the gene matches: 2. The length of the CDR3 is 13 residues. Per the germline V gene, CDR1 is SGHTA and CDR2 is FQGTGA. The CDR3 region is CASSRTSDGELFF. The CDR3 region has the DNA TGTGCCAGCAGCAGGACTAGCGACGGGGAGCTGTTTTTT.

In this sample, this clone turned up a few times. This rearrangement joins TRBV7-8 to TRBJ2-3; 10 bases are a match to TRBD2. Germline assignment: CDR1 SGHVS and CDR2 FQNEAQ. V was clipped by 2 bases and J by 0 bases; unmatched bases: 5. This CDR3 region has 17 residues. The CDR3 reads CASSLPAGGTSTDTQYF. The CDR3 DNA reads as TGTGCCAGCAGCTTACCAGCGGGGGGGACTAGCACAGATACGCAGTATTTT.

The count of this clone is one. The chain couples TRBV11-2 to TRBJ2-5, with TRBD2 identical over 12 bases. CDR3 length: 17 residues. V lost 6 bases and J lost 7; bases outside the gene matches: 15. Germline CDR1 SGHAT, CDR2 FQNNGV. The chain's CDR3 is CASSPMRLAGVFGTQYF. The DNA of the CDR3 is TGTGCCAGCAGTCCAATGAGACTAGCGGGGGTTTTCGGGACCCAGTACTTC.

This chain connects TRBV14 to TRBJ2-5; no definite D call. The CDR3 contains 14 residues. CDR1 is SGHDN and CDR2 is FVKESK in the germline V gene. V lost 3 bases, J lost 0 bases, and 8 bases lay in between. The CDR3 DNA follows: TGTGCCAGCAGCCAGATCGGGTACCAAGAGACCCAGTACTTC. Translating gives CASSQIGYQETQYF.

V usage is TRBV6-6 and J usage is TRBJ1-1, with a possible D match to TRBD1 (6 bases). Germline V gives CDR1 MNHNY, CDR2 SVGAGI (reference sequence). This CDR3 has 13 amino acids. V was cut by 7 bases and J by 1 base, with 10 bases left in between. The CDR3 nucleotides are TGTGCCAGCAAAGCAGGGGAGAACACTGAAGCTTTCTTT. It is translated as CASKAGENTEAFF.

This clone was seen a few times. The CDR3 nucleotides read TGTGCCAGCAGTGATCCCGGTGGGACAGCACTCCAAGAGACCCAGTACTTC. It translates to CASSDPGGTALQETQYF. The V and J genes are TRBV25-1 and TRBJ2-5; 7 bases line up with TRBD1. Germline V gives CDR1 MGHDK, CDR2 SYGVNS. After removal of 3 bases from V and 1 base from J, the junction contained 11 bases not matched to a gene. CDR3 length: 17 amino acids.

The genes are TRBV5-4 and TRBJ2-2; D is possibly TRBD2 (7 bases). V was trimmed by 3 bases and J by 6 bases, leaving 27 bases between them. The CDR3 is made up of 19 amino acids. Per germline, CDR1 SGHNT and CDR2 YYREEE (reference sequence). The CDR3 DNA sequence: TGTGCCAGCAGCTCACCGGTCCGGAGGGGGGGCGGTGTGTCCGGGGAGCTGTTTTTT. Amino acid sequence: CASSSPVRRGGGVSGELFF. The whole variable domain, remainder taken from reference TRBV5-4 and TRBJ2-2, is ETGVTQSPTHLIKTRGQQVTLRCSSQSGHNTVSWYQQALGQGPQFIFQYYREEENGRGNFPPRFSGLQFPNYSSELNVNALELDDSALYLCASSSPVRRGGGVSGELFFGEGSRLTVL.

DNA of the CDR3: TGTGCCAGCAGTTACCTCGGGACTAGAGTCGCCGGGGAGCTGTTTTTT. Translation gives CASSYLGTRVAGELFF. This chain links TRBV6-5 with TRBJ2-2; 8 bases align to TRBD2. The CDR3 length is 16 residues. The germline CDR1 and CDR2 sequences are MNHEY and SVGAGI. V trimming: 2 bases; J trimming: 6 bases; junction bases outside the gene matches: 8.

The J gene is TRBJ1-4, the V gene TRBV6-6; D uncertain. Germline V gene sequence: CDR1 MNHNY, CDR2 SVGAGI (reference sequence). There are 14 residues in the CDR3. With 4 bases removed from V and 4 bases from J, the gap between germline ends came to 10 bases. The CDR3, as DNA: TGTGCCAGCAGTTTGGGAGGGATTAATGAAAAACTGTTTTTT. It yields the protein CASSLGGINEKLFF.

The CDR3 coding sequence is TGTGCCAGTAGTATAGAGGACAGCTTTATGAACACTGAAGCTTTCTTT. This gives the protein CASSIEDSFMNTEAFF. The chain employs TRBV19 and TRBJ1-1; TRBD1 is a possible D gene (6 bases). The CDR3 spans 16 residues. Germline lookup yields CDR1 LNHDA and CDR2 SQIVND (reference sequence). V was pared by 0 bases and J by 0 bases, with 11 bases between.

This clone was seen only a few times. The chain carries TRBV19 and TRBJ2-7; the match to TRBD2 covers 8 bases. CDR1 and CDR2 (germline): LNHDA, SQIVND (reference sequence). V lost 6 bases to trimming and J lost 3 bases; unmatched junction nucleotides: 16. This CDR3 has 17 amino acids. This CDR3 reads CASSILGLAGAHYEQYF. In nucleotides, the CDR3 is TGTGCCAGTAGCATCCTCGGGCTAGCGGGTGCCCACTACGAGCAGTACTTC.

A few counts support this clone. The chain carries TRBV7-2 and TRBJ1-2; D is uncertain. There are 14 residues in the CDR3. Germline loops: CDR1 SGHTA, CDR2 FQGNSA. V gave up 2 bases and J gave up 5 bases, with 12 bases separating them. For the CDR3, the DNA is TGTGCCAGCAGCTTAAATATCCCGGGATATGGCTACACCTTC. The encoded protein is CASSLNIPGYGYTF.

This chain links TRBV5-1 with TRBJ2-7; possibly TRBD2 for D (6 bases). The germline gives CDR1 SGHRS, CDR2 YFSETQ. Trimming took off 3 bases at V and 0 bases at J, with 25 bases between the two ends. CDR3 length: 19 amino acids. The CDR3 bases are TGCGCCAGCAGCTCGGTATATACGCCTGGCGGGGCCCCCTCCTACGAGCAGTACTTC. Amino acid sequence: CASSSVYTPGGAPSYEQYF.

The chain combines TRBV6-5 with TRBJ2-4; the match to TRBD1 covers 9 bases. CDR3 size: 12 residues. V was pared by 8 bases and J by 5 bases, with 1 base of the junction left unmatched. Germline V gene data show CDR1 as MNHEY and CDR2 as SVGAGI. Here the CDR3 reads CASRDRENIQYF. Here the CDR3 DNA reads TGTGCCAGCCGGGACAGGGAAAACATTCAGTACTTC.

Points on this clone: One end of the junction does not line up with germline, which may come from a read error. This chain uses TRBV7-9 with TRBJ2-1; the D gene is possibly TRBD1 (5 bases). The CDR3 is made up of 13 amino acids. In germline, CDR1 is SEHNR, CDR2 FQNEAQ (reference sequence). The CDR3 loop is CSSSPTANNEQFF. CDR3 coding DNA: TGTTCCAGCAGTCCGACAGCCAACAATGAGCAGTTCTTC.

This clone was found once. The chain combines TRBV19 with TRBJ1-1; TRBD1 might be the D (5 bases). V was pared by 1 base and J by 5 bases, with 11 bases between. CDR3 length: 14 residues. From germline, CDR1 is LNHDA and CDR2 SQIVND (reference sequence). CDR3 coding DNA: TGTGCCAGTAGTATAGCGGGGGGTTCAACTGAAGCTTTCTTT. Encoded protein: CASSIAGGSTEAFF.

The CDR3 sequence is CASSVSFSNQPQHF. CDR3 nucleotides: TGCGCCAGCAGCGTTTCCTTTAGCAATCAGCCCCAGCATTTT. J is TRBJ1-5 and V is TRBV4-1; D unresolved. The germline V gene encodes CDR1 MGHRA and CDR2 YSYEKL. This CDR3 region has 14 residues. V dropped 5 bases and J dropped 0 bases, with 8 bases sitting between them.

The rearrangement joins TRBV5-1 to TRBJ2-5; 10 positions agree with TRBD1. This CDR3 spans 14 amino acids. V lost 5 bases to trimming and J lost 9 bases; unmatched junction nucleotides: 10. Germline values: CDR1 SGHRS, CDR2 YFSETQ. The CDR3 sequence is CASRGQGTVLAQYF. In DNA form, the CDR3 reads TGCGCCAGCAGGGGACAGGGGACGGTGTTGGCCCAGTACTTC.

V usage is TRBV5-1 and J usage is TRBJ1-4; 7 positions agree with TRBD1. Germline lookup yields CDR1 SGHRS and CDR2 YFSETQ. The CDR3 contains 14 residues. Trimming at V came to 4 bases and at J to 5 bases, leaving 5 bases not matched to a gene. CDR3 loop: CASSRDRSNEKLFF. In nucleotides, the CDR3 is TGCGCCAGCAGCCGGGACAGATCGAATGAAAAACTGTTTTTT.